This T cell receptor beta chain was identified during a study of cytomegalovirus exposure and HLA in healthy donors. Vbeta (60) and Jbeta (13) primers were used in the PCR. TCRdb keeps only in-frame clones here, not all; method: immunoSEQ multiplex PCR. The sample has more than 70,000 clones; about 80% are singletons. V was pared by 4 bases and J by 7 bases, with 14 bases between. The CDR3 is 13 amino acids. Looked up from germline, CDR1 is SGHTA and CDR2 is FQGNSA. To note about this clone: The antigen is not known.

Notes on the study in general: Three chains tied to CMV proved CMV antigen-specific in vitro.

This receptor was obtained from a man aged 45-60 years in good health and CMV-seropositive. The genes are TRBV7-2 and TRBJ2-7; D gene ambiguous. The sample consisted of PBMCs. The CDR3 sequence: CASSSPGAWEQYF. The CDR3 nucleotides read TGTGCCAGCAGCTCGCCAGGTGCCTGGGAGCAGTACTTC.